The 27 T cell receptor beta chains below were found in one sample sequenced in a study of spatial heterogeneity in lung cancer. Study results and caveats: Tumors with more nonsynonymous mutations had more expanded intratumoral alpha and beta TCRs.

Which antigens these TCRs recognize remains unknown. Each CDR3 protein is one row after TCRdb ran MiXCR on the 5' RACE reads. The profile covers about 6,000 distinct CDR3 sequences, with approximately 14% appearing a single time and about 11% taken by the ten largest. The sample's time point: sample taken at primary tumor resection. The sample here was lung tumor tissue, taken at surgery. The source of these receptors is a male donor with early-stage non-small cell lung cancer.

In its sample, this clonotype is medium-sized. This beta chain turned up in a library designed for alpha chains; as an off-target read, its abundance says little. The J gene is TRBJ2-7, the V gene TRBV6-1; possible D gene TRBD1, 5 bases. The CDR3 totals 13 residues. The germline V and J ends were trimmed by 9 bases and 6 bases, with 18 bases remaining between them. Germline lookup yields CDR1 MNHNS and CDR2 SASEGT. The CDR3 region is CASQDSRSTEQYF. The CDR3 DNA follows: TGTGCCAGTCAAGACAGTCGTTCCACCGAGCAGTACTTC.

This clonotype rates as medium-sized. This beta chain turned up in a library designed for alpha chains; as an off-target read, its abundance says little. The chain links TRBV29-1 to TRBJ1-1; D is unresolved. With 4 bases removed from V and 3 bases from J, the gap between germline ends came to 12 bases. The CDR3 covers 13 residues. Per the germline V gene, CDR1 is SQVTM and CDR2 is ANQGSEA. The CDR3 DNA reads as TGCAGCGTTGCCGGTGGGGATTACACTGAAGCTTTCTTT. Translation gives CSVAGGDYTEAFF. The full variable domain, in which reference TRBV29-1 and TRBJ1-1 provide the parts outside the CDR3, is SAVISQKPSRDICQRGTSLTIQCQVDSQVTMMFWYRQQPGQSLTLIATANQGSEATYESGFVIDKFPISRPNLTFSTLTVSNMSPEDSSIYLCSVAGGDYTEAFFGQGTRLTVV.

This clonotype is classed as medium-sized. This beta chain is off target for a library built for alpha chains, so its abundance means little. This sequence joins TRBV6-5 and TRBJ1-3, with D hard to call. The CDR3 covers 14 residues. Trimming took off 2 bases at V and 2 bases at J, with 7 bases between the two ends. Germline values: CDR1 MNHEY, CDR2 SVGAGI. This CDR3 reads CASSYRGAGNTIYF. CDR3 coding DNA: TGTGCCAGCAGTTACCGGGGAGCTGGAAACACCATATATTTT.

This clonotype has ten or more counts. Because this beta chain is a stray read in a library intended to capture alpha chains, its abundance should not be given much weight. CDR3 protein: CASSPQPLGGPQPQHF. The DNA of the CDR3 is TGTGCCAGCAGTCCACAGCCCCTCGGGGGCCCACAGCCCCAGCATTTT. This chain connects TRBV6-5 to TRBJ1-5; D may be TRBD1 (6 bases). The CDR3 covers 16 residues. The germline V gene encodes CDR1 MNHEY and CDR2 SVGAGI. V lost 5 bases and J 7 bases, leaving 21 bases between the germline ends.

This clonotype was seen many times. Since it is a stray read in a library aimed at alpha chains, this beta chain has a size that is not meaningful. The genes are TRBV27 and TRBJ2-2; D is unresolved. V lost 2 bases and J lost 5, with 3 bases in between. The CDR3 is 12 amino acids. Germline lookup yields CDR1 MNHEY and CDR2 SMNVEV (reference sequence). The CDR3 sequence: CASSLVTGELFF. For the CDR3, the DNA is TGTGCCAGCAGTTTAGTTACCGGGGAGCTGTTTTTT.

This clonotype was seen a few times. The library was prepared for alpha chains; this beta chain is a stray read, so its frequency means little. The CDR3 is CASSSGTSGGYEQYF. CDR3 coding DNA: TGTGCCAGCAGTTCCGGGACTAGCGGGGGCTACGAGCAGTACTTC. This chain connects TRBV28 to TRBJ2-7; 14 bases line up with TRBD2. Germline lookup yields CDR1 MDHEN and CDR2 SYDVKM. The CDR3 has 15 amino acids. V trimming: 4 bases; J trimming: 3 bases; junction bases outside the gene matches: 2.

By sample share, this clonotype is medium-sized. This beta chain is an unintended read in a library built for alpha chains; its size means little. The V and J genes are TRBV12-3 or TRBV12-4 and TRBJ1-4; unclear D gene. Trimming shortened V by 6 bases and J by 3 bases, and 11 bases separated the two germline ends. The CDR3 runs to 14 residues. CDR3 amino acids: CASSSLVSNEKLFF. DNA for the CDR3: TGTGCCAGCAGCTCACTTGTCTCTAATGAAAAACTGTTTTTT.

This clonotype is termed medium-sized. The size of this beta chain means little, since it is a stray read in a library made for alpha chains. V gene TRBV28 combines with J gene TRBJ2-2, with a possible D match to TRBD1 (5 bases). The CDR3 contains 16 residues. The germline V and J ends were trimmed by 8 bases and 4 bases, with 20 bases remaining between them. Germline V gene data show CDR1 as MDHEN and CDR2 as SYDVKM. This CDR3 reads CASGPFGHGTTGELFF. CDR3 in DNA: TGTGCCAGCGGGCCCTTCGGACACGGAACCACCGGGGAGCTGTTTTTT.

By share, this clonotype counts as medium-sized. The library was prepared for alpha chains; this beta chain is a stray read, so its frequency means little. This rearrangement joins TRBV11-2 to TRBJ2-3; 7 bases line up with TRBD1. Trimming cost V 2 bases and J 5 bases; bases outside gene matches: 7. CDR1 is SGHAT, CDR2 FQNNGV, per germline. The CDR3 consists of 15 residues. CDR3 residues: CASSLNQGVGDTQYF. The DNA for the CDR3 is TGTGCCAGCAGCTTAAATCAGGGGGTCGGAGATACGCAGTATTTT. Full variable domain (outside the CDR3, taken from reference TRBV11-2 and TRBJ2-3): EAGVAQSPRYKIIEKRQSVAFWCNPISGHATLYWYQQILGQGPKLLIQFQNNGVVDDSQLPKDRFSAERLKGVDSTLKIQPAKLEDSAVYLCASSLNQGVGDTQYFGPGTRLTVL.

This clonotype ranks as medium-sized. Found in a library prepared for alpha chains, this beta chain is an off-target read, and its abundance has little meaning. The chain employs TRBV5-1 and TRBJ1-2; D is unresolved. The ends were cut back, 0 bases at V and 4 bases at J, with 13 bases in the middle. Germline V gene data show CDR1 as SGHRS and CDR2 as YFSETQ. The CDR3 runs to 15 residues. The CDR3 region has the DNA TGCGCCAGCAGCTTGGAGGCCGGACGAGGCTATGGCTACACCTTC. Translating it yields CASSLEAGRGYGYTF.

This clonotype is medium-sized in the sample. The size of this beta chain means little, since it is a stray read in a library made for alpha chains. This chain connects TRBV3-1 to TRBJ2-5; D is ambiguous. Germline V gene data show CDR1 as LGHDT and CDR2 as YNNKEL (reference sequence). The V end was cut by 4 bases, the J end by 5 bases, with 17 bases between. The CDR3 consists of 15 residues. CDR3 sequence: CASSPTRDTVETQYF. The DNA of the CDR3 is TGTGCCAGCAGCCCGACCCGTGACACGGTGGAGACCCAGTACTTC.

By frequency in the sample, this clonotype is medium-sized. This beta chain is off target for a library built for alpha chains, so its abundance means little. The gene calls are TRBV20-1 and TRBJ2-3; no firm D call. Germline CDR1 DFQATT, CDR2 SNEGSKA (reference sequence). V was cut by 3 bases and J by 4 bases, with 5 bases left in between. The CDR3 runs 11 residues. DNA for the CDR3: TGCAGTGCTAGGGCCCCAGATACGCAGTATTTT. Encoded protein: CSARAPDTQYF.

By sample share, this clonotype is medium-sized. This beta chain appears as a stray read in a library generated for alpha chains; its size is not informative. V and J are TRBV6-6 and TRBJ1-1, with D possibly TRBD1 on 5 matching bases. Germline loops: CDR1 MNHNY, CDR2 SVGAGI (reference sequence). The germline V and J ends were trimmed by 4 bases and 5 bases, with 8 bases remaining between them. CDR3 length: 12 amino acids. In nucleotides, the CDR3 is TGTGCCAGCAGTTTTACAGGAACTGAAGCTTTCTTT. Amino acid sequence: CASSFTGTEAFF.

Sample share makes this clonotype medium-sized. This beta chain lies outside the target of a library built for alpha chains; its clone size means little. The chain recombines TRBV5-1 with TRBJ1-4, with unresolved D. The germline gives CDR1 SGHRS, CDR2 YFSETQ. V was cut by 1 base and J by 5 bases, with 15 bases left in between. There are 16 residues in the CDR3. For the CDR3, the DNA is TGCGCCAGCAGCTTGTCTCTACAGTCGAAGAATGAAAAACTGTTTTTT. The encoded protein is CASSLSLQSKNEKLFF.

This clonotype was detected ten times or more. This beta chain is off target for a library built for alpha chains, so its abundance means little. The rearrangement uses TRBV7-9 and TRBJ2-3; 10 nucleotides match TRBD1. Germline V gene data show CDR1 as SEHNR and CDR2 as FQNEAQ (reference sequence). V lost 5 bases to trimming and J lost 1 base; unmatched junction nucleotides: 9. This CDR3 comprises 17 residues. The CDR3 bases are TGTGCCAGCAGCCCACCCGGGACAGGGGTCGGCACAGATACGCAGTATTTT. Amino acids: CASSPPGTGVGTDTQYF.

In its sample, this clonotype is medium-sized. Because this beta chain is a stray read in a library intended to capture alpha chains, its abundance should not be given much weight. The rearrangement joins TRBV20-1 to TRBJ2-3, with a weak D call TRBD2 (5 bases). Germline lookup yields CDR1 DFQATT and CDR2 SNEGSKA (reference sequence). V gave up 3 bases and J gave up 2 bases, with 6 bases separating them. CDR3 length: 12 amino acids. CDR3 bases: TGCAGTGCTAGCGGGAACACAGATACGCAGTATTTT. Amino acid sequence: CSASGNTDTQYF.

This clonotype was seen many times. Little can be read into the size of this beta chain, an off-target read in a library designed for alpha chains. This chain links TRBV6-5 with TRBJ2-3, with TRBD2 identical over 11 bases. Germline V gene sequence: CDR1 MNHEY, CDR2 SVGAGI. This CDR3 region has 15 residues. The J segment lost 2 bases and the V segment lost 6 bases, leaving 4 bases of the junction unmatched. CDR3 nucleotide sequence: TGTGCCAGCAGCGGACTAGCGGGTTTCACAGATACGCAGTATTTT. It codes for CASSGLAGFTDTQYF.

This clonotype came up once. With the library built for alpha chains, this beta chain is off target and its frequency is not meaningful. This rearrangement joins TRBV10-3 to TRBJ2-1; D is perhaps TRBD2 (6 bases). Trimming took off 6 bases at V and 7 bases at J, with 13 bases between the two ends. This CDR3 region has 13 residues. Germline V gene lookup returns CDR1 ENHRY and CDR2 SYGVKD. Here the CDR3 reads CAIREGTGNEQFF. The CDR3 DNA follows: TGTGCCATCAGGGAGGGAACGGGAAATGAGCAGTTCTTC.

The sample holds many counts of this clonotype. This beta chain is an off-target read within a library intended for alpha chains, so its frequency means little. The CDR3 loop is CASSQKGAGTSGYNEQFF. CDR3 nucleotide sequence: TGTGCCAGCAGCCAGAAGGGAGCCGGGACTAGCGGCTACAATGAGCAGTTCTTC. The chain combines TRBV3-1 with TRBJ2-1, with 11 bases matching TRBD2. Germline values: CDR1 LGHDT, CDR2 YNNKEL (reference sequence). The CDR3 has 18 residues. V was pared by 3 bases and J by 3 bases, with 10 bases of the junction left unmatched.

Comments on this clonotype: A library made for alpha chains picked up this beta chain off target, so its size means little. This rearrangement joins TRBV18 to TRBJ2-7, with D perhaps assigned TRBD1 or TRBD2 (5 bases each). The CDR3 sequence is 18 residues long. Per germline, CDR1 KGHSH and CDR2 LQKENI. Trimming cost V 8 bases and J 3 bases, with 29 bases left between them. CDR3 sequence (DNA): TGTGCCAGCGCAGAGGGACGGAAATCCGCCTCGATACTCTACGAGCAGTACTTC. Translating it yields CASAEGRKSASILYEQYF.

This clonotype was seen repeatedly, ten times or more. This beta chain is a stray read from a library made for alpha chains; its abundance is not meaningful. The chain recombines TRBV6-5 with TRBJ2-1; D ambiguous. Deletions cut 1 base from V and 7 bases from J, with 5 bases between. CDR3 length: 12 residues. The germline V gene encodes CDR1 MNHEY and CDR2 SVGAGI. CDR3 loop: CASSYLGNEQFF. The CDR3 DNA follows: TGTGCCAGCAGTTACTTGGGGAATGAGCAGTTCTTC.

This clonotype has a count of ten or more. This beta chain is off target for a library built for alpha chains, so its abundance means little. The chain has TRBV4-2 and TRBJ1-2, with D perhaps TRBD1 (6 bases). The CDR3 runs 15 residues. The germline V and J ends were trimmed by 1 base and 0 bases, with 9 bases remaining between them. Germline-derived CDR1 and CDR2 are LGHNA and YNFKEQ. The CDR3 loop reads CASSQVGGPNYGYTF. CDR3 coding DNA: TGTGCCAGCAGCCAAGTGGGGGGGCCTAACTATGGCTACACCTTC.

With regard to this clonotype: The library was built for alpha chains, so this beta chain is an off-target read and its size means little. This chain links TRBV12-3 or TRBV12-4 with TRBJ2-3, with D hard to call. V gave up 7 bases and J gave up 1 base, with 15 bases separating them. CDR3 length: 15 amino acids. For the CDR3, the DNA is TGTGCCAGCACCCGAAGGGCAGAGGGCACAGATACGCAGTATTTT. It encodes CASTRRAEGTDTQYF.

This clonotype was seen at least ten times. Because this beta chain is a stray read in a library intended to capture alpha chains, its abundance should not be given much weight. The chain has TRBV14 and TRBJ2-7; 9 positions agree with TRBD2. With 4 bases clipped from V and 4 bases from J, the junction kept 11 bases outside the gene matches. The germline CDR1 and CDR2 sequences are SGHDN and FVKESK. CDR3 length equals 16 residues. CDR3: CASSRKGTSTIYEQYF. The CDR3 region has the DNA TGTGCCAGCAGCCGAAAGGGGACTAGCACTATATACGAGCAGTACTTC.

This clonotype showed up many times. A library prepared for alpha chains yielded this beta chain as an off-target read; its size is of little meaning. The rearrangement uses TRBV6-5 and TRBJ2-1; the match to TRBD1 covers 7 bases. Trimming took 0 bases from V and 7 from J; bases not matched to a gene: 9. The CDR3 spans 16 residues. CDR1 is MNHEY, CDR2 SVGAGI, per germline. For the CDR3, the DNA is TGTGCCAGCAGTTACTCGAGAGGGGGCGCGAAGAATGAGCAGTTCTTC. It codes for CASSYSRGGAKNEQFF.

This clonotype rates as medium-sized. A library made for alpha chains picked up this beta chain off target, so its size means little. The chain recombines TRBV24-1 with TRBJ2-1, with a possible D match to TRBD2 (5 bases). Germline V lookup: CDR1 KGHDR, CDR2 SFDVKD. This CDR3 region has 16 residues. Trimming left V 6 bases short and J 0 bases short, with 14 bases between. CDR3 region: CATSRGSASSYNEQFF. As DNA, the CDR3 is TGTGCCACCAGTCGGGGAAGCGCCAGCTCCTACAATGAGCAGTTCTTC.

Worth noting for this clonotype: With the library built for alpha chains, this beta chain is off target and its frequency is not meaningful. The chain links TRBV28 to TRBJ2-2; 9 positions match TRBD1. The CDR3 is 17 residues long. V lost 5 bases to trimming and J lost 3 bases; unmatched junction nucleotides: 10. Germline loops: CDR1 MDHEN, CDR2 SYDVKM. In DNA, the CDR3 is TGTGCCAGCAGTCCAGGACAGGGGAGAGGAGACACCGGGGAGCTGTTTTTT. Translating it yields CASSPGQGRGDTGELFF. Combining the CDR3 with reference TRBV28 and TRBJ2-2 gives the whole variable domain DVKVTQSSRYLVKRTGEKVFLECVQDMDHENMFWYRQDPGLGLRLIYFSYDVKMKEKGDIPEGYSVSREKKERFSLILESASTNQTSMYLCASSPGQGRGDTGELFFGEGSRLTVL.